This T cell receptor (beta chain) was sequenced in a study of technical replicates of blood from several donors. This clone was counted once. From germline, CDR1 is SGHRS and CDR2 YFSETQ. Trimming at V came to 4 bases and at J to 2 bases, leaving 4 bases not matched to a gene. The CDR3 covers 15 residues. This table comes from immunoSEQ multiplex PCR, and its TCRdb copy is limited to in-frame clones, with some not included. The sample consists of approximately 79,000 clones, 92% of them appearing once. This clonotype was sampled from a human donor in good health. The chain employs TRBV5-1 and TRBJ1-1, with 11 bases matching TRBD1. The specimen sequenced was T cells isolated from PBMCs. This CDR3 reads CASSRGQGGNTEAFF. The CDR3 bases are TGCGCCAGCAGCCGGGGACAGGGGGGCAACACTGAAGCTTTCTTT.